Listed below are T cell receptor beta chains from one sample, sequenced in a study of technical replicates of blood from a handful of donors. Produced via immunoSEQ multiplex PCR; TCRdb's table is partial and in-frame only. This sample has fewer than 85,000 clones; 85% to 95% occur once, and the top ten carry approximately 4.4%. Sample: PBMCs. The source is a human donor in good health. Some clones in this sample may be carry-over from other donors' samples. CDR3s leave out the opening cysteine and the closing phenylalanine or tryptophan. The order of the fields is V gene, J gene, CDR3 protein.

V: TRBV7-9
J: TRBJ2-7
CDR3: ASGPGVSPYEQY

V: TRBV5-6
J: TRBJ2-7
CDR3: ASSRERRSYEQY

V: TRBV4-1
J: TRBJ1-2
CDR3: ASSRIRDRGRSGGYT

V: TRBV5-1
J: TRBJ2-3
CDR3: ASSLGGSGYTDTQY

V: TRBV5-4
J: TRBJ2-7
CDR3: ASSPYHNRGSYEQY

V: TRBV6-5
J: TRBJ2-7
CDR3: ASSYVAGGSYEQY

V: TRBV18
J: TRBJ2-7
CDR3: ASSPTSGDIGFYEQY

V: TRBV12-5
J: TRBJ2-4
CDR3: ASGLAGGSKNIQY

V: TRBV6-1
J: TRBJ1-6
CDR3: ASSDRFRSDNSPLH

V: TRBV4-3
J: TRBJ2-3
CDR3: ASSHSALAGVADTQY

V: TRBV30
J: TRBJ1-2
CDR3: AWSTTGQGYGYT

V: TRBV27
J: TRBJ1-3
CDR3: ASSLTGTGNTIY

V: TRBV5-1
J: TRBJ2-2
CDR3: ASSLGNRAQPGELF

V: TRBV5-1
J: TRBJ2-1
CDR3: ASSLIAGSYNEQF

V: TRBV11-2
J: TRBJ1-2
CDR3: ASSPGQTYGYT

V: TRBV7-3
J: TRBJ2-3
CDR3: ASSLGQGARTDTQY

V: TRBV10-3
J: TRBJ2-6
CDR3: ATIGGAGGPSGANVLT

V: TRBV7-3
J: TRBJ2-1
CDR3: ASSLTLLADEQF

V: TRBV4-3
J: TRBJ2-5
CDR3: ASSQGWTSEQETQY

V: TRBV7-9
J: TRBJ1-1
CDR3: ASSLGQGIGTEAF

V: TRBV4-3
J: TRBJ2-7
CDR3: ASSQDPWSSGGTYEQY

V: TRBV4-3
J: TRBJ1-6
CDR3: ASSQAPRNSPLH

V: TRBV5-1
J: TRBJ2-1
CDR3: ASSLKGQGDVNEQF

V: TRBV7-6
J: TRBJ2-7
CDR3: ASSPGLAGVYEQY

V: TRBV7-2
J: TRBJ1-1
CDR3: ASSSYRGEAF

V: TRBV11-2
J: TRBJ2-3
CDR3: ASSRGLAGLTDTQY

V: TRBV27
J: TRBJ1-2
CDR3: ASSASPGQNYGYT

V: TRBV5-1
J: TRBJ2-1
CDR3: ASRYSGRGNEQF

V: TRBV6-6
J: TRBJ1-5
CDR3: ASSSPGGGNQPQH

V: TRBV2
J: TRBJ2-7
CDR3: ASSALTGPYEQY

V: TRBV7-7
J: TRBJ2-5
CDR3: ASSRLHQETQY

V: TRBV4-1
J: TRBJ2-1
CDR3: ASSQEGTSGFNEQF

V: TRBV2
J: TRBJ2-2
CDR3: ASSAPRGGVTGELF

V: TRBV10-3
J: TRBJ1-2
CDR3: AINLDRGLGYT

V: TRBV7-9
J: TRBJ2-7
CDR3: ASSPGTSGKALSYEQY

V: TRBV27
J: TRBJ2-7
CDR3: ASSLAGKYEQY

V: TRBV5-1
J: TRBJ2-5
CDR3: ASSLEETQY

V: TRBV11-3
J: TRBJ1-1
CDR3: ASSPGQGIGPNTEAF

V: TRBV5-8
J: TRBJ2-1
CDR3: ASSPGLPNDEQF

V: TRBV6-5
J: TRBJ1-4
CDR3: ASSYRGINEKLF

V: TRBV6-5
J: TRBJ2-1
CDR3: ASERATAGVGEQF

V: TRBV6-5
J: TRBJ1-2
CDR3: ASSSPLTGGYT

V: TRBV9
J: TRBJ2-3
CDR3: ASSADSGGTTDTQY

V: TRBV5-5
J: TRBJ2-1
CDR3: ASSPDVDNEQF

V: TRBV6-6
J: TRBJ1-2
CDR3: ASSFTQGASGGYT

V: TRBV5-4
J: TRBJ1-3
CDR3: ATHGGRGRGNTIY

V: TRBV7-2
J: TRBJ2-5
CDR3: ASSLGFTGLRETQY

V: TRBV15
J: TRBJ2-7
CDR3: ATRAGGTPGVDEQY

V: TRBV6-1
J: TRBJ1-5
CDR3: AGGDGETHQPQH

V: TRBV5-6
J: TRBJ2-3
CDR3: ASSPSGDTQY

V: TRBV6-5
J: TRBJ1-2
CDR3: ASSPNLRVQNGYT

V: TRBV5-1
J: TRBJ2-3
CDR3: ASSSGLAGSTSTDTQY

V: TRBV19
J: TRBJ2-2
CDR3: ASSSQGASGELF

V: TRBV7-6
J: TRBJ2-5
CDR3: ASSAIRAGYQETQY